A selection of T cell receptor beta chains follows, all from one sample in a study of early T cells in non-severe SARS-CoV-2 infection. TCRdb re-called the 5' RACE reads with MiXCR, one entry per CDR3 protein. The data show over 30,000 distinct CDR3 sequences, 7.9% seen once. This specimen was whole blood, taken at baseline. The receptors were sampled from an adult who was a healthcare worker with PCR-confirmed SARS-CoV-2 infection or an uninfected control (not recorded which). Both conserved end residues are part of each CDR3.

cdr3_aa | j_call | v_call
CASAFGADTGELFF | TRBJ2-2 | TRBV27
CASSPTITSTDTQYF | TRBJ2-3 | TRBV5-5
CASSPAGTPYEQYF | TRBJ2-7 | TRBV11-2
CASSIDSIGLGAKNIQYF | TRBJ2-4 | TRBV19
CASSPGPGGALHF | TRBJ1-6 | TRBV12-3/TRBV12-4
CASSGLRGDQETQYF | TRBJ2-5 | TRBV6-1
CAISESNTGNYGYTF | TRBJ1-2 | TRBV10-3
CASSLGLGDDSPLHF | TRBJ1-6 | TRBV5-4
CASTSRRGARRYEQYF | TRBJ2-7 | TRBV6-5
CASSFTGPYQPQHF | TRBJ1-5 | TRBV28
CASTLRPETYEQYF | TRBJ2-7 | TRBV28
CASSFSNRVSYTEAFF | TRBJ1-1 | TRBV6-2/TRBV6-3
CASSFGTGDSPLHF | TRBJ1-6 | TRBV5-1
CASSGTGNTGELFF | TRBJ2-2 | TRBV6-4
CSARFQRGRDTQYF | TRBJ2-3 | TRBV20-1
CASTPRRGGTYTQYF | TRBJ2-3 | TRBV6-5
CASTSRGPREKLFF | TRBJ1-4 | TRBV12-3/TRBV12-4
CASSDPGGSYTEAFF | TRBJ1-1 | TRBV12-3/TRBV12-4
CASSHQQGYEQYF | TRBJ2-7 | TRBV27